This T cell receptor (beta chain) was identified during a study of vaccination and CD4 T cells after COVID-19. In its sample, this clonotype ranks as medium-sized. Its target is not known. The assay that was used to sequence DNA from cultured CD4+ T cells was the Oncomine TCR Beta short-read assay. The template was genomic DNA from cultured CD4+ T cells. TCRdb fed the PCR reads into MiXCR, producing one record per CDR3 protein. The table has 22,000 or so distinct CDR3 sequences, roughly two fifths seen once. The CDR3 length is 15 residues. The V and J ends lost 0 bases and 4 bases respectively, with 13 bases between them. Per the germline V gene, CDR1 is DFQATT and CDR2 is SNEGSKA (reference sequence). Treatment specified: approximately nine-day PBMC culture with coronavirus spike peptide pools or control peptides (ViraFEST assay). Study-wide points: SARS-CoV-2-reactive clonotype medians increased from roughly 21 to 40, not significantly. Convalescent patients gained a median 86.3% of their reactive clones only post-vaccination.

The TCR sequence derives from a human donor who had recovered from COVID-19. The material sequenced was CD4+ T cells from blood, cultured in vitro. The chain has TRBV20-1 and TRBJ1-5; D remains ambiguous. CDR3 sequence (DNA): TGCAGTGCTAGAGATATGAGGTCGGATAATCAGCCCCAGCATTTT. Its protein is CSARDMRSDNQPQHF.